This T cell receptor beta chain was identified in a study of blood T cells in healthy people across ages. For the second PCR, which ran for about 7 to 11 cycles, a sample-barcoded 5' primer and a J-beta primer mix were used. One entry per CDR3 protein, called by TCRdb with MiXCR from the 5' RACE reads. The sample holds 1.5 million to 2 million distinct CDR3 sequences, about 39% seen once. CDR1 and CDR2 from the germline V gene are ENHRY and SYGVKD. This CDR3 spans 18 amino acids. Losses at the gene ends were 2 bases for V and 2 bases for J; bases not matched to a gene: 6. The sequenced sample consisted of blood. The rearrangement joins TRBV10-3 to TRBJ2-6; 10 bases are shared with TRBD2. The receptor comes from a human donor in good health. CDR3 region: CAISESSGGRTGANVLTF. CDR3 sequence (DNA): TGTGCCATCAGTGAGAGTAGCGGGGGGAGGACTGGGGCCAACGTCCTGACTTTC.